Relative to its sample, the clone carrying this T cell receptor beta chain is medium-sized. The CDR3 runs 13 residues. J was trimmed by 3 bases and V by 5 bases; bases with no gene match: 4. Germline CDR1 SGHNT, CDR2 YENEEA. The entry originates in a study of control samples from healthy donors and cancer patients. The repertoire was sequenced with immunoSEQ multiplex PCR; TCRdb's copy has only in-frame clones and lacks some. Here the sample spans about 20,000 clones, 85% to 90% being singletons. The V call is TRBV11-3, the J call TRBJ2-7; the match to TRBD1 covers 7 bases. The receptor was derived from a man aged 55 to 70 with head and neck cancer. The specimen was PBMCs. In nucleotides, the CDR3 is TGTGCCAGCAGCCCGGGACAGAACTACGAGCAGTACTTC. Encoded protein: CASSPGQNYEQYF.